This entry concerns a single T cell receptor (beta chain). This clone was detected a few times. This clone's antigen is unknown. The sample holds no much larger clone one base away, and base qualities are not on file. This record belongs to a study of blood T cell repertoires in COVID-19 (dated by TCRdb to about 2020). Describing the broader study: Collaborator samples came from the United States, Italy and Spain and covered acute and convalescent phases of COVID-19. Samples were obtained from the ongoing ImmuneRACE study (first 160 participants) and from 950 to 1,500 subjects provided by 6 global collaborators. The sample metadata nearly always contained a de-identified subject ID, COVID-19 status, age in years and sex. Where available, HLA class I and class II types were taken from metadata supplied by the sample provider and were not determined by assay-based typing. A freely available public database, intended as a resource for researchers studying the immune response to SARS-CoV-2, is where the repertoires were released. The prospective study material was composed of cDNA or gDNA derived from T cells, B-cell-depleted T cells, or PBMCs. Deeply sampled blood TCRbeta repertoires from subjects exposed to, actively infected with, or recovered from COVID-19 were included in the dataset. Overall study results and their limits: How much clinical and demographic metadata was included differed by source and by participant, and the metadata was provided uncurated.

Participants in the prospective study were enrolled through a virtual design, were aged about 18 to 89 years, and lived in under 25 United States geographic areas. In the prospective study, cohorts were assigned on the basis of participant-reported clinical history obtained from a screening survey and a study questionnaire. Recovered participants in ImmuneRACE Cohort 3 were defined as having two consecutive negative NP/OP PCR tests, clearance from a healthcare professional, or resolution of symptoms. In the prospective study, whole blood, serum and a nasopharyngeal or oropharyngeal swab were collected from each participant by mobile phlebotomists. Prospective study participants could optionally give additional blood draws and questionnaires over an approximately two-month period. Before DNA extraction, blood samples from the prospective study were shipped at room temperature or frozen. Deletion took 6 bases off V and 8 bases off J, with a span of 16 bases between the germline ends. Spanning cysteine to phenylalanine, the CDR3 consists of 13 amino acids. Of all the DNA, just the CDR3 is kept, 39 bases in frame from base 1. From a lookup of the germline V gene, CDR1 and CDR2 are MNHEY and SVGAGI.

TCRbeta CDR3 regions were amplified from genomic DNA by means of the immunoSEQ Assay, a bias-controlled multiplex PCR. The original methods were these. Nucleated cell counts per sample were estimated from amplification of reference gene primers within the assay. To quantify the absolute abundance of each unique TCRbeta CDR3 rearrangement, sequence reads were collapsed and filtered. For each sample, productive Simpson clonality was calculated as the square root of Simpson's diversity index over productive rearrangements. The source is immuneACCESS, and TCRdb retained only in-frame sequences with V and J called. Part of the clones is not carried over; for the studies checked, unresolved V genes explain less than half of this, and the remainder is unexplained. V and J calls and clone size are given by that table; D and trimming were obtained from the DNA. Within this sample are 250,000 or so clones, with about 80% of them counted one time only. The biggest ten clones account for roughly 3.1% of the sample.

The clonotype was recovered from a man aged 45-65 years who had recovered from COVID-19. The sequenced sample was PBMCs or T cells enriched from blood (not recorded which). This receptor chain uses TRBV6-5 and TRBJ1-2, with the D gene not clear enough to name. The nucleotide sequence reads TGTGCCAGCAGCCTCGACGGACTAGGGGGCTACACCTTC. Translated, it gives CASSLDGLGGYTF.